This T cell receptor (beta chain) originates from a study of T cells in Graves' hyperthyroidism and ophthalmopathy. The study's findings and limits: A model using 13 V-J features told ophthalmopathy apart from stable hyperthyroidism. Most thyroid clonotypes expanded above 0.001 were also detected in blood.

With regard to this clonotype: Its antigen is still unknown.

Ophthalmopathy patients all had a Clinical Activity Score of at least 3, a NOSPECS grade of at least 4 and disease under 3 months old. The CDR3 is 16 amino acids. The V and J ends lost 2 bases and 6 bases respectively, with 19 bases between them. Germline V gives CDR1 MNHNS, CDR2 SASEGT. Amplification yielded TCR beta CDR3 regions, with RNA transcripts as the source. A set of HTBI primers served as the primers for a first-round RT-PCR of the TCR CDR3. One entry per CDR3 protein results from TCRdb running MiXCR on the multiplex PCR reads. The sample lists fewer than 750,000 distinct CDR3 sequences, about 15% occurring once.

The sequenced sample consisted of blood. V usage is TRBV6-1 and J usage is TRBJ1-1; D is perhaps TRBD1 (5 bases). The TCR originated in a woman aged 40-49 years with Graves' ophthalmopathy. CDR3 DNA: TGTGCCAGCAGTGAAAATGGAGCCAGGGCCAATTCTGAAGCTTTCTTT. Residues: CASSENGARANSEAFF.